This T cell receptor (beta chain) was recorded in a study of CD8 T cells in Susac syndrome. TEMRA cells underwent FACS enrichment and CD8+ and CD4+ T cells underwent negative isolation. Random-hexamer reverse transcription was applied to about 0.5 to 1 ug RNA. Across 54 Vbeta and 13 Jbeta, immunoSEQ multiplex PCR amplified TCR beta CDR3. TCRdb reprocessed the immunoSEQ multiplex PCR reads via MiXCR and lists one record per CDR3 protein. The sample includes approximately 110,000 distinct CDR3 sequences, more than 80% of them seen just once. Trimming cost V 10 bases and J 5 bases, with 18 bases left between them. Germline CDR1 ENHRY, CDR2 SYGVKD. This CDR3 is built from 13 residues.

Input material: CD8+ T cells from PBMCs. This chain links TRBV10-3 with TRBJ2-7, with D possibly TRBD2 on 6 matching bases. This clonotype was sampled from a human donor with multiple sclerosis. The CDR3 spells CATGGPGRDEQYV. DNA for the CDR3: TGTGCCACCGGGGGACCGGGACGGGACGAGCAGTACGTC.